This T cell receptor beta chain was profiled in a study of OX40 agonist ivuxolimab in advanced cancers. The wider study: The dose-escalation group included hepatocellular carcinoma, melanoma, renal cell carcinoma and head and neck cancer. Patients achieving partial responses numbered three: one hepatocellular carcinoma case and two cutaneous melanoma cases.

V lost 5 bases and J 11 bases, leaving 18 bases between the germline ends. Germline CDR1 and CDR2: SGHTA and FQGTGA. This CDR3 is built from 13 residues. The data were produced by immunoSEQ multiplex PCR, yet TCRdb's version contains in-frame clones alone and is incomplete. The table includes some 95,000 clones, around nine tenths detected once. The sequences come from CD4+ or CD8+ T cells sorted from blood, collected in a trial of the OX40 agonist ivuxolimab. The chain links TRBV7-3 to TRBJ1-1; D may be TRBD1 (5 bases). The receptor comes from an adult with an advanced solid tumor such as melanoma, head and neck, liver or kidney cancer. CDR3 in amino acids: CASSQMDKLEAFF. The CDR3 region has the DNA TGTGCCAGCAGCCAAATGGACAAGTTGGAGGCTTTCTTT. The full variable domain, in which reference TRBV7-3 and TRBJ1-1 provide the parts outside the CDR3, is GAGVSQTPSNKVTEKGKYVELRCDPISGHTALYWYRQSLGQGPEFLIYFQGTGAADDSGLPNDRFFAVRPEGSVSTLKIQRTERGDSAVYLCASSQMDKLEAFFGQGTRLTVV.